Below, 24 T cell receptor beta chains from the same sample are listed, as sequenced in a study of response to subunit inactivated influenza vaccine. TCRdb re-called the RT-PCR reads through MiXCR, storing one row per CDR3 protein. The sample records 500,000 to 600,000 distinct CDR3 sequences, under 9% being singletons. The starting material was PBMCs from blood, obtained less than 30 months after vaccination. The receptors were sampled from a man aged 45-69 years who received an inactivated influenza vaccine.

This clonotype was recorded at least ten times. The V and J genes are TRBV5-1 and TRBJ2-5; 8 bases agree with TRBD1. V lost 0 bases, J lost 6 bases, and 1 base stayed unmatched. The CDR3 loop spans 13 amino acids. Germline lookup yields CDR1 SGHRS and CDR2 YFSETQ. The CDR3, as DNA: TGCGCCAGCAGCTTGGGACAGGGGAAGACCCAGTACTTC. Its translation is CASSLGQGKTQYF.

This clonotype was detected only a few times. The V gene is TRBV14, the J gene TRBJ2-5; D unclear. The CDR3 length is 15 residues. Trimming shortened V by 0 bases and J by 2 bases, and 10 bases separated the two germline ends. Germline V gives CDR1 SGHDN, CDR2 FVKESK. CDR3 residues: CASSQDGRQQETQYF. DNA for the CDR3: TGTGCCAGCAGCCAAGATGGTCGGCAGCAAGAGACCCAGTACTTC. Supplemented by reference TRBV14 and TRBJ2-5, the full variable domain reads EAGVTQFPSHSVIEKGQTVTLRCDPISGHDNLYWYRRVMGKEIKFLLHFVKESKQDESGMPNNRFLAERTGGTYSTLKVQPAELEDSGVYFCASSQDGRQQETQYFGPGTRLLVL.

This clonotype turned up a few times. The chain couples TRBV10-3 to TRBJ2-3; D perhaps matches TRBD1 (6 bases). The CDR3 has 15 amino acids. V lost 4 bases, J lost 1 base, and 12 bases lay in between. The V gene's germline CDR1 is ENHRY and CDR2 SYGVKD. CDR3: CAISVGQSRTDTQYF. The DNA for the CDR3 is TGTGCCATCAGTGTGGGACAATCCCGCACAGATACGCAGTATTTT.

This clonotype was seen only a few times. This rearrangement joins TRBV18 to TRBJ1-6; D is ambiguous. Germline lookup yields CDR1 KGHSH and CDR2 LQKENI. This CDR3 has 16 amino acids. Between the trimmed V and J ends, which lost 3 bases and 0 bases, there was a span of 9 bases. This CDR3 is CASSPAPSSYNSPLHF. CDR3 nucleotide sequence: TGTGCCAGCTCACCCGCGCCGAGCTCCTATAATTCACCCCTCCACTTT.

The chain employs TRBV11-2 and TRBJ2-1; 7 bases line up with TRBD1. The germline V gene encodes CDR1 SGHAT and CDR2 FQNNGV. The CDR3 has 13 amino acids. V lost 5 bases and J lost 8; bases outside the gene matches: 6. CDR3 DNA: TGTGCCAGCAGCCCGACAGGGATCGATGAGCAGTTCTTC. Translating gives CASSPTGIDEQFF. Looking up the rest from reference TRBV11-2 and TRBJ2-1 gives the full variable domain: EAGVAQSPRYKIIEKRQSVAFWCNPISGHATLYWYQQILGQGPKLLIQFQNNGVVDDSQLPKDRFSAERLKGVDSTLKIQPAKLEDSAVYLCASSPTGIDEQFFGPGTRLTVL.

The chain carries TRBV19 and TRBJ2-2; the D gene is possibly TRBD1 (6 bases). V lost 1 base and J 8 bases, leaving 8 bases between the germline ends. CDR1 is LNHDA and CDR2 is SQIVND in the germline V gene (reference sequence). This CDR3 region has 13 residues. DNA for the CDR3: TGTGCCAGTAGTATAGCCGGGACAGGGGAGCTGTTTTTT. As protein: CASSIAGTGELFF.

This clonotype was detected only a few times. V usage is TRBV27 and J usage is TRBJ2-7; 7 nucleotides line up with TRBD1. The CDR3 contains 15 residues. After removal of 6 bases from V and 0 bases from J, the junction contained 8 bases not matched to a gene. The germline gives CDR1 MNHEY, CDR2 SMNVEV (reference sequence). For the CDR3, the DNA is TGTGCCAGCAGCCCTACAGGGGCGAGCTCCTACGAGCAGTACTTC. Translated, it gives CASSPTGASSYEQYF.

This clonotype was observed a few times. The gene calls are TRBV7-2 and TRBJ1-1; the match to TRBD1 covers 7 bases. The length of the CDR3 is 15 residues. Germline CDR1 and CDR2: SGHTA and FQGNSA. V gave up 6 bases and J gave up 1 base; unmatched junction bases: 8. The CDR3, as DNA: TGTGCCAGCAGACAGACAGGGTTGAGGAACACTGAAGCTTTCTTT. Encoded protein: CASRQTGLRNTEAFF.

The chain carries TRBV7-9 and TRBJ2-3; 9 bases fit TRBD2. The CDR3 loop spans 16 amino acids. V dropped 7 bases and J dropped 2; count of bases not matched to a gene: 10. The germline gives CDR1 SEHNR, CDR2 FQNEAQ (reference sequence). CDR3 amino acids: CASIQPGTSPTDTQYF. As DNA, the CDR3 is TGTGCCAGCATTCAACCCGGGACTAGCCCCACAGATACGCAGTATTTT.

At least ten counts were recorded for this clonotype. In DNA form, the CDR3 reads TGTGCCAGCAGCCCCGGGGGGAAGACCCAGTACTTC. This codes for CASSPGGKTQYF. The J gene is TRBJ2-5, the V gene TRBV11-2; 7 bases line up with TRBD2. CDR1 and CDR2 from the germline V gene are SGHAT and FQNNGV. With 5 bases clipped from V and 6 bases from J, the junction kept 3 bases outside the gene matches. This CDR3 has 12 amino acids.

In this sample, this clonotype turned up a few times. This chain connects TRBV4-2 to TRBJ2-7; D is tentatively TRBD1 or TRBD2 (5 bases each). V lost 0 bases and J lost 3, with 12 bases in between. The CDR3 runs 15 residues. Per the germline V gene, CDR1 is LGHNA and CDR2 is YNFKEQ. The CDR3 reads CASSQERGDLYEQYF. In DNA form, the CDR3 reads TGTGCCAGCAGCCAAGAGAGGGGTGACCTCTACGAGCAGTACTTC.

This clonotype was picked up many times. The chain couples TRBV10-3 to TRBJ2-2, with D unclear. The CDR3 sequence is 14 residues long. Between the trimmed V and J ends, which lost 4 bases and 4 bases, there was a span of 10 bases. Germline CDR1 ENHRY, CDR2 SYGVKD. CDR3 in DNA: TGTGCCATCAGTGTAGCAGTGAGCACCGGGGAGCTGTTTTTT. Protein: CAISVAVSTGELFF.

This clonotype was detected ten times or more. The genes are TRBV20-1 and TRBJ2-7; 8 nucleotides match TRBD2. The CDR3 runs 14 residues. Germline trimming cut 3 bases from V and 3 bases from J; bases unmatched to any gene: 7. Germline assignment: CDR1 DFQATT and CDR2 SNEGSKA (reference sequence). The CDR3 is CSASSGSRVYEQYF. The CDR3 nucleotides read TGCAGTGCTAGCAGCGGGAGTAGGGTCTACGAGCAGTACTTC.

This clonotype was observed a handful of times. The chain recombines TRBV12-3 or TRBV12-4 with TRBJ2-5, with no clear D. The CDR3 length is 15 residues. With 2 bases removed from V and 0 bases from J, the gap between germline ends came to 10 bases. The CDR3 reads CASSLRMEYQETQYF. In nucleotides, the CDR3 is TGTGCCAGCAGTTTACGAATGGAGTACCAAGAGACCCAGTACTTC.

This clonotype was counted only a few times. The CDR3 loop reads CSAPLRLGLGAYEQYF. In DNA form, the CDR3 reads TGCAGTGCCCCGCTTAGGCTAGGGCTCGGGGCCTACGAGCAGTACTTC. This rearrangement joins TRBV20-1 to TRBJ2-7; a possible D gene is TRBD2 (5 bases). Germline-derived CDR1 and CDR2 are DFQATT and SNEGSKA (reference sequence). The CDR3 runs 16 residues. Trimming shortened V by 6 bases and J by 2 bases, and 23 bases separated the two germline ends.

This chain joins TRBV29-1 and TRBJ1-2, with TRBD1 matching over 7 bases. V was clipped by 3 bases and J by 0 bases; unmatched bases: 7. The V gene's germline CDR1 is SQVTM and CDR2 ANQGSEA. This CDR3 has 15 residues. The CDR3 here is CSVERDREANYGYTF. As DNA, the CDR3 is TGCAGCGTTGAGCGGGACAGAGAAGCTAACTATGGCTACACCTTC.

The chain joins TRBV20-1 to TRBJ2-7; TRBD2 aligns across 9 bases. Germline CDR1 and CDR2: DFQATT and SNEGSKA (reference sequence). Germline trimming cut 5 bases from V and 6 bases from J; bases unmatched to any gene: 11. The CDR3 runs 14 residues. The CDR3 sequence: CSADQREAWGEQYF. The CDR3 bases are TGCAGTGCTGATCAGCGGGAGGCCTGGGGCGAGCAGTACTTC.

This clonotype was recorded at least ten times. The chain employs TRBV20-1 and TRBJ2-5; 10 nucleotides agree with TRBD2. This CDR3 contains 16 residues. Germline loops: CDR1 DFQATT, CDR2 SNEGSKA (reference sequence). V was clipped by 3 bases and J by 5 bases; unmatched bases: 12. CDR3 in DNA: TGCAGTGCTAGCCGGGCTAGCGGGAGTTTGGCGGAGACCCAGTACTTC. It encodes CSASRASGSLAETQYF.

This clonotype was found a few times. This sequence joins TRBV28 and TRBJ2-3; TRBD2 aligns across 14 bases. This CDR3 region has 17 residues. V was pared by 8 bases and J by 5 bases, with 12 bases of the junction left unmatched. Germline V CDR1 and CDR2: MDHEN, SYDVKM. CDR3 bases: TGTGCCAGCGCACAACCGGGACTAGCGGGAGCCGTAGATACGCAGTATTTT. It codes for CASAQPGLAGAVDTQYF.

Only a few counts were recorded for this clonotype. The V and J genes are TRBV4-1 and TRBJ2-3; no definite D call. The V end was cut by 1 base, the J end by 4 bases, with 12 bases between. The germline CDR1 and CDR2 sequences are MGHRA and YSYEKL. The CDR3 consists of 15 residues. DNA for the CDR3: TGCGCCAGCAGCCAAGCGCCCGCAGCGTCAGATACGCAGTATTTT. It is translated as CASSQAPAASDTQYF.

The V gene is TRBV7-2, the J gene TRBJ2-3; 8 nucleotides line up with TRBD2. The J segment lost 2 bases and the V segment lost 1 base, leaving 8 bases of the junction unmatched. Germline CDR1 reads SGHTA; CDR2 reads FQGNSA. This CDR3 is built from 17 residues. CDR3 coding DNA: TGTGCCAGCAGCTTAGGGCACGGGGGGGTTCACACAGATACGCAGTATTTT. It translates to CASSLGHGGVHTDTQYF.

The chain recombines TRBV5-1 with TRBJ2-5, with D hard to call. Deletions cut 5 bases from V and 1 base from J, with 9 bases between. The CDR3 contains 13 residues. Germline V lookup: CDR1 SGHRS, CDR2 YFSETQ. CDR3 in amino acids: CASSSRPQETQYF. The CDR3 DNA is TGCGCCAGCAGTTCACGGCCCCAAGAGACCCAGTACTTC.

This clonotype was counted only a few times. This sequence joins TRBV2 and TRBJ2-1; 8 bases fit TRBD2. The V gene's germline CDR1 is SNHLY and CDR2 FYNNEI. The length of the CDR3 is 13 residues. The V segment lost 7 bases and the J segment 4 bases; nucleotides outside the gene matches: 3. The CDR3 sequence is CASKAGEYNEQFF. The CDR3 DNA reads TGTGCCAGCAAAGCGGGAGAGTACAATGAGCAGTTCTTC. The whole variable domain, remainder taken from reference TRBV2 and TRBJ2-1, is EPEVTQTPSHQVTQMGQEVILRCVPISNHLYFYWYRQILGQKVEFLVSFYNNEISEKSEIFDDQFSVERPDGSNFTLKIRSTKLEDSAMYFCASKAGEYNEQFFGPGTRLTVL.

This chain joins TRBV5-1 and TRBJ1-1, with D maybe TRBD1 (6 bases). This CDR3 region has 14 residues. V was pared by 3 bases and J by 8 bases, with 17 bases between. Germline V lookup: CDR1 SGHRS, CDR2 YFSETQ. The CDR3 reads CASSSGTPGAEAFF. CDR3 DNA sequence: TGCGCCAGCAGCTCAGGGACACCCGGGGCGGAAGCTTTCTTT.